Below are 18 T cell receptor beta chains sequenced from a single sample in a study of glioma-infiltrating T cells after dendritic cell vaccination listed by TCRdb under 2016. The sample's time point, from its label and the paper: after dendritic cell vaccination, including at tumor progression/relapse. The library was obtained by the immunoSEQ multiplex PCR assay. TCRdb retrieved this table from immuneACCESS and kept in-frame rearrangements only. Not all clones are present; in checked studies, unresolved V genes account for under half, and no reason is known for the remainder. In all, the sample holds 85,000 to 100,000 clones, and approximately 84% of those were seen once. The top ten hold roughly 5.5% of the sample. The sample here was blood, taken after dendritic cell vaccination. All receptors derive from a human donor with glioblastoma.

The chain recombines TRBV6-1 with TRBJ1-5, with D unclear. The CDR3 is 14 amino acids. Germline lookup yields CDR1 MNHNS and CDR2 SASEGT. V was cut by 5 bases and J by 0 bases, with 8 bases left in between. CDR3: CASSLIFSNQPQHF. CDR3 coding DNA: TGTGCCAGCAGTCTTATATTTAGCAATCAGCCCCAGCATTTT.

This sequence joins TRBV5-1 and TRBJ2-7; TRBD1 is a possible D gene (5 bases). The CDR3 has 13 amino acids. The V gene lost 0 bases and the J gene lost 6 bases, with 10 bases spanning the gap. Germline assignment: CDR1 SGHRS and CDR2 YFSETQ. The CDR3 nucleotides read TGCGCCAGCAGCTTGGCCTTACAGGCCGAGCAGTACTTC. Translating it yields CASSLALQAEQYF.

The chain is built from TRBV5-1 and TRBJ2-1; 13 bases match TRBD2. J was trimmed by 10 bases and V by 4 bases; bases with no gene match: 11. The CDR3 has 16 residues. The germline CDR1 and CDR2 sequences are SGHRS and YFSETQ. The CDR3 region has the DNA TGCGCCAGCAGCCTGAACCCGGGACTAGCGGGGATGGAGCAGTTCTTC. This gives the protein CASSLNPGLAGMEQFF.

This clone was detected once. This chain links TRBV23-1 with TRBJ1-4; TRBD1 is a possible D gene (6 bases). TRBV23-1 falls under the ORF class, with uncertain function. Trimming stripped 6 bases from V and 0 bases from J, with 20 bases between. The CDR3 has 18 residues. CDR3 coding DNA: TGCGCCAGCAGCCCGGGTTCGGACAGAAGATCAACTAATGAAAAACTGTTTTTT. Translation: CASSPGSDRRSTNEKLFF.

V is TRBV27 and J is TRBJ2-7; tentative D call: TRBD2 (6 bases). The V end was cut by 7 bases, the J end by 2 bases, with 12 bases between. This CDR3 is 13 amino acids long. CDR1 and CDR2 (germline): MNHEY, SMNVEV (reference sequence). The CDR3 sequence: CASKEGVTYEQYF. The CDR3 nucleotides read TGTGCCAGCAAGGAGGGTGTAACCTACGAGCAGTACTTC.

The chain employs TRBV6-5 and TRBJ1-1, with TRBD1 identical over 10 bases. This CDR3 has 14 amino acids. After removal of 6 bases from V and 3 bases from J, the junction contained 4 bases not matched to a gene. Germline V gene sequence: CDR1 MNHEY, CDR2 SVGAGI. In nucleotides, the CDR3 is TGTGCCAGCAGGGGGACAGGGGCTTACACTGAAGCTTTCTTT. Its protein product is CASRGTGAYTEAFF.

The rearrangement uses TRBV7-9 and TRBJ1-3, with a tentative D call TRBD1 (5 bases). Trimming pared 3 bases from V and 4 bases from J, leaving 13 bases between. Germline CDR1 is SEHNR and CDR2 is FQNEAQ (reference sequence). The CDR3 length is 15 residues. The CDR3 protein is CASSFVGLSGNTIYF. CDR3 DNA: TGTGCCAGCAGCTTCGTGGGACTGAGCGGAAACACCATATATTTT.

This clone was detected a few times. The genes are TRBV5-1 and TRBJ2-5, with TRBD1 matching over 8 bases. Germline CDR1 is SGHRS and CDR2 is YFSETQ. The CDR3 covers 16 residues. V lost 4 bases, J lost 1 base, and 9 bases stayed unmatched. The DNA for the CDR3 is TGCGCCAGCAGCCGACGGGGGCAGGGGGCCCAAGAGACCCAGTACTTC. As protein: CASSRRGQGAQETQYF.

The table lists this clone with a few counts. V gene TRBV6-1 combines with J gene TRBJ1-4; D is unclear. CDR3 length: 18 residues. The germline gives CDR1 MNHNS, CDR2 SASEGT. With 4 bases removed from V and 0 bases from J, the gap between germline ends came to 18 bases. The CDR3 loop reads CASSVKLPGSSTNEKLFF. The CDR3 DNA sequence: TGTGCCAGCAGTGTTAAGCTTCCGGGTTCTTCAACTAATGAAAAACTGTTTTTT.

CDR3 region: CASRQGGQQETQYF. CDR3 sequence (DNA): TGTGCCAGCAGACAGGGAGGGCAGCAAGAGACCCAGTACTTC. V is TRBV6-1 and J is TRBJ2-5, with D maybe TRBD2 (7 bases). The CDR3 runs 14 residues. Per germline, CDR1 MNHNS and CDR2 SASEGT. Trimming removed 6 bases at V and 2 bases at J, with 13 bases between.

V and J are TRBV25-1 and TRBJ2-7, with TRBD2 identical over 11 bases. The V segment lost 8 bases and the J segment 2 bases; nucleotides outside the gene matches: 8. Germline V gene sequence: CDR1 MGHDK, CDR2 SYGVNS. This CDR3 spans 15 amino acids. The CDR3 here is CASVEASGGTYEQYF. The CDR3 region has the DNA TGTGCCAGCGTCGAGGCTAGCGGGGGGACCTACGAGCAGTACTTC.

The genes are TRBV11-2 and TRBJ2-7; weak D call: TRBD1 (5 bases). CDR1 is SGHAT and CDR2 is FQNNGV in the germline V gene. The CDR3 is 13 amino acids. The V gene lost 1 base and the J gene lost 5 bases, with 9 bases spanning the gap. CDR3 in DNA: TGTGCCAGCAGCTTAGTCGGACAAAACGAGCAGTACTTC. Protein: CASSLVGQNEQYF.

The chain employs TRBV5-6 and TRBJ2-1; D might be TRBD2 (5 bases). The V gene lost 6 bases and the J gene lost 1 base, with 14 bases spanning the gap. The germline gives CDR1 SGHDT, CDR2 YYEEEE. The CDR3 loop spans 15 amino acids. Written as DNA, the CDR3 is TGTGCCAGCACCGTTAATGGGGAGTCCTACAATGAGCAGTTCTTC. Its protein is CASTVNGESYNEQFF.

The chain carries TRBV2 and TRBJ1-2; 9 bases agree with TRBD1. The germline gives CDR1 SNHLY, CDR2 FYNNEI. The CDR3 runs to 16 residues. The trim removed 4 bases at V and 7 bases at J, leaving 13 bases unmatched. The CDR3 sequence: CASSVGGTGLFSGYTF. The CDR3 coding sequence is TGTGCCAGCAGTGTGGGCGGGACAGGGTTGTTCTCTGGCTACACCTTC. The complete variable domain, with remaining parts taken from reference TRBV2 and TRBJ1-2, reads EPEVTQTPSHQVTQMGQEVILRCVPISNHLYFYWYRQILGQKVEFLVSFYNNEISEKSEIFDDQFSVERPDGSNFTLKIRSTKLEDSAMYFCASSVGGTGLFSGYTFGSGTRLTVV.

The rearrangement uses TRBV9 and TRBJ2-2; 7 bases are shared with TRBD2. V lost 2 bases and J lost 0; bases outside the gene matches: 7. The germline V gene encodes CDR1 SGDLS and CDR2 YYNGEE. The CDR3 has 17 amino acids. The CDR3 sequence is CASSVTQREANTGELFF. The CDR3, as DNA: TGTGCCAGCAGCGTTACCCAGCGGGAAGCGAACACCGGGGAGCTGTTTTTT.

The chain combines TRBV27 with TRBJ2-7; 10 bases map to TRBD1. Germline CDR1 and CDR2: MNHEY and SMNVEV (reference sequence). The CDR3 consists of 14 residues. J lost 4 bases, V lost 5 bases, and 5 bases had no gene match. This CDR3 is CASSLRQGAYEQYF. The CDR3, as DNA: TGTGCCAGCAGTCTGAGACAGGGGGCTTACGAGCAGTACTTC.

This clone was seen a single time. CDR3 in amino acids: CASSSYAEDIQYF. DNA for the CDR3: TGTGCCAGCAGCTCCTACGCTGAGGACATTCAGTACTTC. The chain couples TRBV7-2 to TRBJ2-4; D not resolved. Trimming stripped 4 bases from V and 8 bases from J, with 12 bases between. Germline V CDR1 and CDR2: SGHTA, FQGNSA. CDR3 size: 13 residues.

This clone was observed once. This sequence joins TRBV15 and TRBJ1-5, with TRBD1 matching 8 bases. This CDR3 contains 15 residues. Germline loops: CDR1 LNHNV, CDR2 YYDKDF (reference sequence). With V trimmed by 7 bases and J by 0 bases, 5 bases remained unmatched. CDR3 DNA sequence: TGTGCCACCACACAGGGGGAATATAGCAATCAGCCCCAGCATTTT. Protein sequence: CATTQGEYSNQPQHF.